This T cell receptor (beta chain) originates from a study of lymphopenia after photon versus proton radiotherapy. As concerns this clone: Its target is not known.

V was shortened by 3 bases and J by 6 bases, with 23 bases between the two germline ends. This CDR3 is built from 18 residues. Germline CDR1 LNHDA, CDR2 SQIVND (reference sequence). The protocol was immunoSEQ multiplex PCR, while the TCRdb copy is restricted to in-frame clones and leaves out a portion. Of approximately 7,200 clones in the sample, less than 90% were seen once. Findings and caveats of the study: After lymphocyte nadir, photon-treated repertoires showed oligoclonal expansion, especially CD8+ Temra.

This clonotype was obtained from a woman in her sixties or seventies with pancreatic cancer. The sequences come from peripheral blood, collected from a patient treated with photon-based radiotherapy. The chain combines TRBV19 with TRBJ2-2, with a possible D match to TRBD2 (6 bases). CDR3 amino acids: CASSMSVEGGAFPGELFF. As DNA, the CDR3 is TGTGCCAGTAGTATGTCGGTAGAAGGAGGGGCCTTTCCCGGGGAGCTGTTTTTT.